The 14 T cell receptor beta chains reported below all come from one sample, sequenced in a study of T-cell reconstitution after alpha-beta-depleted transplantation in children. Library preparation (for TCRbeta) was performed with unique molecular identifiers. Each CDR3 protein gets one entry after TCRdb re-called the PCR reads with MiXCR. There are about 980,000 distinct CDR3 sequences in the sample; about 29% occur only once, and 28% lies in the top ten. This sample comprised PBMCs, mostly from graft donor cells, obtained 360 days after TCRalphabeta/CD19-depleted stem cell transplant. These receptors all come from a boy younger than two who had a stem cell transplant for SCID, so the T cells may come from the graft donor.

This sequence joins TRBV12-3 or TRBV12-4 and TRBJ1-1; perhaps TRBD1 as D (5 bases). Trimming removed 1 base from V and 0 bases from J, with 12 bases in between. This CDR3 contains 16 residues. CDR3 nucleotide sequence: TGTGCCAGCAGTTTAGGACAGACAATCATGAACACTGAAGCTTTCTTT. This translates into CASSLGQTIMNTEAFF.

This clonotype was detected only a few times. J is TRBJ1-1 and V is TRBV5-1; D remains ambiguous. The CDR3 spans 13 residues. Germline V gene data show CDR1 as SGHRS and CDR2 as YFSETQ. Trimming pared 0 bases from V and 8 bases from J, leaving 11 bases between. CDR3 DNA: TGCGCCAGCAGCTTGGGAACGACCGAGGAAGCTTTCTTT. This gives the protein CASSLGTTEEAFF.

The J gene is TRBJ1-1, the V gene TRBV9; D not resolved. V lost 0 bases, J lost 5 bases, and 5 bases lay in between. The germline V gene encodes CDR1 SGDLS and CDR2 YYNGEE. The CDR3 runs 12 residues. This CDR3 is CASSVGETEAFF. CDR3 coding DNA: TGTGCCAGCAGCGTAGGGGAGACTGAAGCTTTCTTT.

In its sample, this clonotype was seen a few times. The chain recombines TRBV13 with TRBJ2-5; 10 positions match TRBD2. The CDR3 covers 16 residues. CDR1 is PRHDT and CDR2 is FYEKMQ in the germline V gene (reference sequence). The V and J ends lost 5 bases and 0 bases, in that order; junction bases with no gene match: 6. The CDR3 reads CASSSGGGWYQETQYF. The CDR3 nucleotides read TGTGCCAGCAGCAGCGGGGGGGGGTGGTACCAAGAGACCCAGTACTTC. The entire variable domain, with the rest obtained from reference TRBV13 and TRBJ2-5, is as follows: AAGVIQSPRHLIKEKRETATLKCYPIPRHDTVYWYQQGPGQDPQFLISFYEKMQSDKGSIPDRFSAQQFSDYHSELNMSSLELGDSALYFCASSSGGGWYQETQYFGPGTRLLVL.

CDR3 residues: CASSSSGGSQETQYF. The DNA of the CDR3 is TGCGCCAGCAGCTCTAGCGGGGGTTCCCAAGAGACCCAGTACTTC. This sequence joins TRBV5-1 and TRBJ2-5; 10 bases fit TRBD2. J gave up 1 base and V 3 bases, and 3 bases lay outside the gene matches. In germline, CDR1 is SGHRS, CDR2 YFSETQ. This CDR3 spans 15 amino acids.

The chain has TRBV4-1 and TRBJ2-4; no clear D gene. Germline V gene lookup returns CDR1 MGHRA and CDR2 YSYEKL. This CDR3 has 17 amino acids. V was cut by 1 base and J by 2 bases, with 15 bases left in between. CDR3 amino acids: CASSQVSTVSPKNIQYF. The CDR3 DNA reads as TGCGCCAGCAGCCAAGTTTCCACGGTGTCGCCCAAAAACATTCAGTACTTC.

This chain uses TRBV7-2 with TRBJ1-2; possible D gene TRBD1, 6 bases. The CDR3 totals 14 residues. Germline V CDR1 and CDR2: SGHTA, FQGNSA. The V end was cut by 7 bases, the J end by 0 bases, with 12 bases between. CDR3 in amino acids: CASKGTYTNYGYTF. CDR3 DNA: TGTGCCAGCAAGGGGACATATACTAACTATGGCTACACCTTC.

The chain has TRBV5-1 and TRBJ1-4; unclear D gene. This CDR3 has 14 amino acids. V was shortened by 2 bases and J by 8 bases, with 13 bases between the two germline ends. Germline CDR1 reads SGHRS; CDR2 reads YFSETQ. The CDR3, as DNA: TGCGCCAGCAGCTTCGGCAGTGAAGGAGAAAAACTGTTTTTT. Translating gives CASSFGSEGEKLFF.

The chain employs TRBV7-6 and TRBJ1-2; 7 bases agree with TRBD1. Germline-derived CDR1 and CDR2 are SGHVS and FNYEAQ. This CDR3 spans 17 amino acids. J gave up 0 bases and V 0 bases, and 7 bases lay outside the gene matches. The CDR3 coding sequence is TGTGCCAGCAGCTTAGCCTCATACAGGGGAACTAACTATGGCTACACCTTC. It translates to CASSLASYRGTNYGYTF.

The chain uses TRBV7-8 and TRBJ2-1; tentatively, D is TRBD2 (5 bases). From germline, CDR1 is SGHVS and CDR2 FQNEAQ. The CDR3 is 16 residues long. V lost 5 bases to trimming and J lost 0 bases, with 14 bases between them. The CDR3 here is CASSPPSYRSYNEQFF. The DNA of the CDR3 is TGTGCCAGCAGCCCCCCTAGCTACCGCTCCTACAATGAGCAGTTCTTC.

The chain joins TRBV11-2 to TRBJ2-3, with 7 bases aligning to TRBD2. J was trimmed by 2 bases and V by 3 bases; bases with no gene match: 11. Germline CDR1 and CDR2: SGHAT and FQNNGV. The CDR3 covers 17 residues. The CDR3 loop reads CASSLIGAAGFTDTQYF. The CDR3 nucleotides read TGTGCCAGCAGCTTGATCGGTGCAGCGGGGTTCACAGATACGCAGTATTTT.

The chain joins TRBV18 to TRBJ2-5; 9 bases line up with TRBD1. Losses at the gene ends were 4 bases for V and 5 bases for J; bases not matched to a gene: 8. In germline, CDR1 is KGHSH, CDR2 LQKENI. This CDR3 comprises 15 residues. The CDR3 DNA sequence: TGTGCCAGCTCACAACGTTCTGGGACAGGGGAGACCCAGTACTTC. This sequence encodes CASSQRSGTGETQYF.

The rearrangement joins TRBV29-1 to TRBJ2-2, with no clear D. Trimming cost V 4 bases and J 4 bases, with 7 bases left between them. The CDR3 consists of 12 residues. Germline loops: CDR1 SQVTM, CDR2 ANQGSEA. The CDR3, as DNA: TGCAGCGTTGTCTTCCCCACCGGGGAGCTGTTTTTT. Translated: CSVVFPTGELFF.

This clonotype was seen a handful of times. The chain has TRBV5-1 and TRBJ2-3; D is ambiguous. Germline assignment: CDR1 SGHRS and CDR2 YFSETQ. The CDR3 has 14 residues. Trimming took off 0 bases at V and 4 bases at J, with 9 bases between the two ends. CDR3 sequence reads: CASSLADGPDTQYF. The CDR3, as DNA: TGCGCCAGCAGCTTGGCCGACGGCCCAGATACGCAGTATTTT.